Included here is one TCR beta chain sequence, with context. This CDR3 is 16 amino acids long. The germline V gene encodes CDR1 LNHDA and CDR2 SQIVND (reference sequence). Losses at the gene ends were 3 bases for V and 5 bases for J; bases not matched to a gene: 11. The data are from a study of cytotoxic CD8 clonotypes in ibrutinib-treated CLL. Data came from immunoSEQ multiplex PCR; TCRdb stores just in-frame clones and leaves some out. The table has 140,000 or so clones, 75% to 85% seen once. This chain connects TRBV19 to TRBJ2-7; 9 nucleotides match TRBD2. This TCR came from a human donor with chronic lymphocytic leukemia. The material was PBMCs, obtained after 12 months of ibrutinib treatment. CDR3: CASSMEAGGPSNEQYF. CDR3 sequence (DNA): TGTGCCAGTAGTATGGAGGCGGGAGGGCCTTCGAACGAGCAGTACTTC.